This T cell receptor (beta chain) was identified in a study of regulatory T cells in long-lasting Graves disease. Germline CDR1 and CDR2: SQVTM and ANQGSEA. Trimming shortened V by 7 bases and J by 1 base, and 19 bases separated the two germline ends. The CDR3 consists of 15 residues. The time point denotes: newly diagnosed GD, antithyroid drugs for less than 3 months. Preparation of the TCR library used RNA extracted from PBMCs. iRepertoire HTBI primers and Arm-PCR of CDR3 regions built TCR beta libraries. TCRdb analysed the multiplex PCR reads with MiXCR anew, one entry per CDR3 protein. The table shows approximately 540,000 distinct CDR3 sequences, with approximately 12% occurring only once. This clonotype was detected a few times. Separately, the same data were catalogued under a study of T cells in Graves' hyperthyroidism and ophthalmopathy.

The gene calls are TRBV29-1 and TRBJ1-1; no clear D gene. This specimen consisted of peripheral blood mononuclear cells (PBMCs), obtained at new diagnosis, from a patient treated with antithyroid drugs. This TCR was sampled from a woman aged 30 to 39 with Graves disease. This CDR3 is CSARPPTSENTEAFF. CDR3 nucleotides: TGCAGCGCCCGCCCCCCCACGTCGGAGAACACTGAAGCTTTCTTT. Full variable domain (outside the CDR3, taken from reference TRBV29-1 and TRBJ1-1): SAVISQKPSRDICQRGTSLTIQCQVDSQVTMMFWYRQQPGQSLTLIATANQGSEATYESGFVIDKFPISRPNLTFSTLTVSNMSPEDSSIYLCSARPPTSENTEAFFGQGTRLTVV.